Shown below are 31 T cell receptor beta chains from a single sample sequenced in a study of response to subunit inactivated influenza vaccine. MiXCR, run by TCRdb on the RT-PCR reads, gives a single entry per CDR3 protein. The data contain 500,000 to 600,000 distinct CDR3 sequences, 10% to 12% of them singletons. These data were also reused for a study on T cells expressing NK-cell markers. That paper states: TCR beta cDNA was made by 5'RACE template switching with UMIs.

The specimen comprised PBMCs from blood, sampled on the day of vaccination. All receptors come from a man aged 50-59 years who received an inactivated influenza vaccine.

The chain recombines TRBV7-2 with TRBJ2-3, with D possibly being TRBD2 (5 bases). Trimming pared 3 bases from V and 6 bases from J, leaving 16 bases between. The germline gives CDR1 SGHTA, CDR2 FQGNSA. CDR3 length equals 15 residues. Written as DNA, the CDR3 is TGTGCCAGCAGCTTTGGCGGGTCCTCACGGGATACGCAGTATTTT. It translates to CASSFGGSSRDTQYF.

The chain employs TRBV5-1 and TRBJ2-5; D gene uncertain. The germline V gene has CDR1 SGHRS and CDR2 YFSETQ. Between the trimmed V and J ends, which lost 2 bases and 0 bases, there was a span of 17 bases. The CDR3 has 17 residues. The CDR3 DNA is TGCGCCAGCAGCTTTATGGAGATTTCTTTGTACCAAGAGACCCAGTACTTC. It encodes CASSFMEISLYQETQYF.

This clonotype was observed many times. The genes are TRBV12-3 or TRBV12-4 and TRBJ2-1; possible D gene TRBD1, 6 bases. V was clipped by 2 bases and J by 8 bases, with 16 bases between them. This CDR3 has 15 residues. Here the CDR3 reads CASSLSGANVYEQFF. CDR3 nucleotides: TGTGCCAGCAGTTTATCAGGGGCTAACGTCTATGAGCAGTTCTTC.

The rearrangement joins TRBV20-1 to TRBJ2-5; TRBD1 aligns across 9 bases. CDR1 is DFQATT and CDR2 is SNEGSKA in the germline V gene (reference sequence). The CDR3 loop spans 15 amino acids. Trimming at V came to 0 bases and at J to 5 bases, leaving 7 bases not matched to a gene. This chain's CDR3 is CSARDAQGAAETQYF. The CDR3 DNA sequence: TGCAGTGCTAGAGATGCACAGGGGGCCGCCGAGACCCAGTACTTC.

This clonotype has more than one count but fewer than ten. The chain joins TRBV3-1 to TRBJ2-5; TRBD2 agrees at 9 bases. V gave up 4 bases and J gave up 4 bases; unmatched junction bases: 7. This CDR3 has 15 amino acids. Germline assignment: CDR1 LGHDT and CDR2 YNNKEL (reference sequence). CDR3 bases: TGTGCCAGCAGCCTAAGGACAGCGGGAGGAGAGACCCAGTACTTC. It is translated as CASSLRTAGGETQYF.

The CDR3 region is CASSQDHRGSETQYF. Here the CDR3 DNA reads TGTGCCAGCAGCCAAGACCACAGGGGGTCGGAGACCCAGTACTTC. The rearrangement uses TRBV4-2 and TRBJ2-5, with 8 nucleotides matching TRBD1. This CDR3 comprises 15 residues. With V trimmed by 0 bases and J by 5 bases, 5 bases remained unmatched. Per the germline V gene, CDR1 is LGHNA and CDR2 is YNFKEQ.

This clonotype was seen repeatedly, ten times or more. This chain links TRBV7-2 with TRBJ1-1; 10 positions agree with TRBD1. The CDR3 length is 14 residues. The J segment lost 3 bases and the V segment lost 6 bases, leaving 4 bases of the junction unmatched. Germline-derived CDR1 and CDR2 are SGHTA and FQGNSA. The CDR3 region is CASREDRGHTEAFF. As DNA, the CDR3 is TGTGCCAGCAGAGAAGACAGGGGGCACACTGAAGCTTTCTTT. Supplemented by reference TRBV7-2 and TRBJ1-1, the full variable domain reads GAGVSQSPSNKVTEKGKDVELRCDPISGHTALYWYRQSLGQGLEFLIYFQGNSAPDKSGLPSDRFSAERTGGSVSTLTIQRTQQEDSAVYLCASREDRGHTEAFFGQGTRLTVV.

This chain connects TRBV10-3 to TRBJ2-7; D is unresolved. The germline V gene has CDR1 ENHRY and CDR2 SYGVKD. The V end was cut by 8 bases, the J end by 1 base, with 24 bases between. The CDR3 runs 17 residues. DNA for the CDR3: TGTGCCATCTCCAAAAACCTCCCCCCAGACGGGTCCTACGAGCAGTACTTC. It translates to CAISKNLPPDGSYEQYF.

The chain links TRBV7-2 to TRBJ2-3, with D possibly being TRBD2 (6 bases). This CDR3 has 17 amino acids. Trimming removed 5 bases from V and 2 bases from J, with 20 bases in between. Per germline, CDR1 SGHTA and CDR2 FQGNSA. The DNA for the CDR3 is TGTGCCAGCAGCCCAGCGCCTTGGGGGGATCTCACAGATACGCAGTATTTT. Amino acid sequence: CASSPAPWGDLTDTQYF.

This clonotype has a handful of counts. The chain couples TRBV6-5 to TRBJ2-5; 7 bases map to TRBD2. V was clipped by 4 bases and J by 2 bases; unmatched bases: 7. Germline CDR1 MNHEY, CDR2 SVGAGI. The CDR3 is 15 residues long. The CDR3 DNA reads TGTGCCAGCAGTTGGGGAACTAGCGTGCAAGAGACCCAGTACTTC. It yields the protein CASSWGTSVQETQYF.

J is TRBJ2-1 and V is TRBV12-3 or TRBV12-4; D perhaps matches TRBD1 (5 bases). CDR3 length: 15 residues. The ends were cut back, 5 bases at V and 0 bases at J, with 11 bases in the middle. Written as DNA, the CDR3 is TGTGCCAGCAGTCCACACAGGAGCTCCTACAATGAGCAGTTCTTC. Amino acid sequence: CASSPHRSSYNEQFF.

A few counts support this clonotype. The CDR3 sequence: CASSWAGQSNEKLFF. DNA of the CDR3: TGCGCCAGCAGCTGGGCCGGACAGTCTAATGAAAAACTGTTTTTT. The chain employs TRBV5-1 and TRBJ1-4, with TRBD1 as a possible D gene (6 bases). This CDR3 comprises 15 residues. Trimming shortened V by 3 bases and J by 3 bases, and 12 bases separated the two germline ends. The germline V gene has CDR1 SGHRS and CDR2 YFSETQ.

This clonotype was detected only a few times. This chain links TRBV7-2 with TRBJ2-3; D is undetermined. V shed 6 bases and J shed 1 base, with 14 bases lying between them. The CDR3 is 15 amino acids. Germline assignment: CDR1 SGHTA and CDR2 FQGNSA. The CDR3 region is CASSFQARRTDTQYF. CDR3 DNA: TGTGCCAGCAGTTTCCAAGCCCGACGCACAGATACGCAGTATTTT.

This clonotype was recorded many times. The V and J genes are TRBV28 and TRBJ1-6, with D perhaps TRBD1 (6 bases). The CDR3 runs to 15 residues. CDR1 is MDHEN, CDR2 SYDVKM, per germline. V gave up 3 bases and J gave up 4 bases, with 10 bases separating them. CDR3 amino acids: CASSFAGQYNSPLHF. The CDR3, as DNA: TGTGCCAGCAGTTTCGCTGGACAGTATAATTCACCCCTCCACTTT.

This clonotype was observed a few times. The chain has TRBV20-1 and TRBJ1-5; D might be TRBD1 (6 bases). Trimming cost V 3 bases and J 7 bases, with 10 bases left between them. The CDR3 is 12 amino acids. CDR1 is DFQATT, CDR2 SNEGSKA, per germline (reference sequence). DNA for the CDR3: TGCAGTGCTAGCGGGGGGCAACAGCCCCAGCATTTT. It translates to CSASGGQQPQHF.

The chain employs TRBV4-2 and TRBJ2-3; D remains unclear. V dropped 0 bases and J dropped 7 bases, with 8 bases sitting between them. The CDR3 contains 13 residues. Germline CDR1 LGHNA, CDR2 YNFKEQ. CDR3 protein: CASSQEPRNTQYF. Written as DNA, the CDR3 is TGTGCCAGCAGCCAAGAACCACGTAATACGCAGTATTTT.

This chain links TRBV5-5 with TRBJ1-4; TRBD1 aligns across 8 bases. The CDR3 covers 17 residues. Germline loops: CDR1 SGHKS, CDR2 YYEKEE (reference sequence). J was trimmed by 6 bases and V by 4 bases; bases with no gene match: 14. The CDR3 DNA sequence: TGTGCCAGCAGCCGCTCGGACAGGGCCGAATTCGATGAAAAACTGTTTTTT. It specifies CASSRSDRAEFDEKLFF.

Only a few counts were recorded for this clonotype. V usage is TRBV11-2 and J usage is TRBJ2-1, with 12 positions matching TRBD2. The CDR3 spans 18 residues. V was clipped by 3 bases and J by 3 bases; unmatched bases: 9. The germline V gene encodes CDR1 SGHAT and CDR2 FQNNGV. The CDR3 sequence: CASSFQALAGGGYNEQFF. The CDR3 nucleotides are TGTGCCAGCAGCTTCCAGGCACTAGCGGGAGGAGGCTACAATGAGCAGTTCTTC.

In regard to this clonotype: This could be a read error, since a much larger clone is one nucleotide away. V and J are TRBV5-1 and TRBJ1-5; D perhaps matches TRBD1 (6 bases). Germline V gives CDR1 SGHRS, CDR2 YFSETQ. The CDR3 extends over 15 amino acids. CDR3 in amino acids: CVSSLLGQTDQPQHF. The DNA for the CDR3 is TGCGTCAGCAGCTTGCTGGGACAAACAGATCAGCCCCAGCATTTT.

V usage is TRBV7-9 and J usage is TRBJ2-5; D may be TRBD1 or TRBD2 (6 bases each). Trimming stripped 0 bases from V and 1 base from J, with 9 bases between. Germline loops: CDR1 SEHNR, CDR2 FQNEAQ (reference sequence). CDR3 length: 15 residues. CDR3 nucleotides: TGTGCCAGCAGCTTAGCAGGAGGGGGCCAAGAGACCCAGTACTTC. The encoded protein is CASSLAGGGQETQYF. The entire variable domain, with the rest obtained from reference TRBV7-9 and TRBJ2-5, is as follows: DTGVSQNPRHKITKRGQNVTFRCDPISEHNRLYWYRQTLGQGPEFLTYFQNEAQLEKSRLLSDRFSAERPKGSFSTLEIQRTEQGDSAMYLCASSLAGGGQETQYFGPGTRLLVL.

The chain combines TRBV20-1 with TRBJ2-3; D possibly uses TRBD1 or TRBD2 (5 bases each). The length of the CDR3 is 12 residues. The V gene's germline CDR1 is DFQATT and CDR2 SNEGSKA (reference sequence). CDR3 in amino acids: CSLRDGTDTQYF. The CDR3 DNA reads TGCAGCCTCAGGGACGGGACAGATACGCAGTATTTT.

This clonotype was seen many times. The chain joins TRBV5-1 to TRBJ2-2; D is unresolved. The CDR3 has 14 amino acids. The V end was cut by 4 bases, the J end by 1 base, with 8 bases between. Germline V gene lookup returns CDR1 SGHRS and CDR2 YFSETQ. CDR3 DNA: TGCGCCAGCAGCCCCCGACAGAACACCGGGGAGCTGTTTTTT. Its protein is CASSPRQNTGELFF.

This clonotype showed up just a few times. The chain joins TRBV7-9 to TRBJ1-2; 7 bases agree with TRBD1. The CDR3 has 15 amino acids. Germline V gene data show CDR1 as SEHNR and CDR2 as FQNEAQ (reference sequence). The V segment lost 5 bases and the J segment 4 bases; nucleotides outside the gene matches: 10. CDR3 residues: CASSPYLGQLYGYTF. CDR3 in DNA: TGTGCCAGCAGCCCGTACTTGGGACAGCTCTATGGCTACACCTTC. The variable domain in full, completed from reference TRBV7-9 and TRBJ1-2, reads DTGVSQNPRHKITKRGQNVTFRCDPISEHNRLYWYRQTLGQGPEFLTYFQNEAQLEKSRLLSDRFSAERPKGSFSTLEIQRTEQGDSAMYLCASSPYLGQLYGYTFGSGTRLTVV.

This clonotype appeared many times. The rearrangement links TRBV5-1 to TRBJ1-1; weak D call: TRBD1 (5 bases). Germline values: CDR1 SGHRS, CDR2 YFSETQ. The CDR3 sequence is 15 residues long. The germline V and J ends were trimmed by 0 bases and 4 bases, with 13 bases remaining between them. DNA of the CDR3: TGCGCCAGCAGCTTGGCCCAAACAGGCCCCACTGAAGCTTTCTTT. It codes for CASSLAQTGPTEAFF.

V usage is TRBV2 and J usage is TRBJ2-7; 14 bases are a match to TRBD2. V shed 6 bases, J shed 4 bases, and the junction held 8 bases outside the gene matches. CDR1 and CDR2 (germline): SNHLY, FYNNEI. The length of the CDR3 is 16 residues. This CDR3 is CASRPGLAGDIYEQYF. The CDR3 DNA reads as TGTGCCAGCAGGCCGGGACTAGCGGGAGATATTTACGAGCAGTACTTC. The full variable domain, rest sourced from reference TRBV2 and TRBJ2-7, is EPEVTQTPSHQVTQMGQEVILRCVPISNHLYFYWYRQILGQKVEFLVSFYNNEISEKSEIFDDQFSVERPDGSNFTLKIRSTKLEDSAMYFCASRPGLAGDIYEQYFGPGTRLTVT.

V usage is TRBV7-8 and J usage is TRBJ2-7; a weak D match, TRBD2 (5 bases). V was trimmed by 3 bases and J by 3 bases, leaving 18 bases between them. CDR3 length equals 16 residues. Germline CDR1 is SGHVS and CDR2 is FQNEAQ. The CDR3 nucleotides are TGTGCCAGCAGCTTGGGGAGTGATTGGCGTAGCTACGAGCAGTACTTC. This encodes CASSLGSDWRSYEQYF.

This clonotype was recorded many times. The chain joins TRBV12-3 or TRBV12-4 to TRBJ2-3; D remains ambiguous. The CDR3 has 14 amino acids. V gave up 1 base and J gave up 1 base, with 6 bases separating them. CDR3 region: CASSLGPRTDTQYF. CDR3 bases: TGTGCCAGCAGTTTAGGACCGCGCACAGATACGCAGTATTTT.

This clonotype was observed a few times. The chain joins TRBV15 to TRBJ1-4; a possible D gene is TRBD1 (5 bases). The V gene lost 0 bases and the J gene lost 4 bases, with 15 bases spanning the gap. This CDR3 is 17 amino acids long. The germline V gene has CDR1 LNHNV and CDR2 YYDKDF (reference sequence). CDR3 loop: CATSREPLGRGNEKLFF. CDR3 DNA: TGTGCCACCAGCAGAGAGCCTCTGGGTAGGGGTAATGAAAAACTGTTTTTT.

This clonotype turned up a few times. The genes are TRBV5-6 and TRBJ2-1; possibly TRBD2 for D (6 bases). Germline assignment: CDR1 SGHDT and CDR2 YYEEEE. Trimming left V 3 bases short and J 7 bases short, with 14 bases between. The CDR3 totals 14 residues. The CDR3 loop reads CASSSGVPGNEQFF. The CDR3 DNA is TGTGCCAGCAGCTCGGGAGTCCCCGGGAATGAGCAGTTCTTC.

The table lists this clonotype with a few counts. The CDR3 loop is CASSRLGRQETQYF. The DNA of the CDR3 is TGCGCCAGCAGCCGTCTTGGGCGCCAAGAGACCCAGTACTTC. V gene TRBV4-3 combines with J gene TRBJ2-5; the D is unclear. The V gene lost 4 bases and the J gene lost 1 base, with 10 bases spanning the gap. Per germline, CDR1 LGHNA and CDR2 YSLEER. The CDR3 runs to 14 residues.

This clonotype has a count of ten or more. The chain employs TRBV5-5 and TRBJ1-1, with unresolved D. There are 15 residues in the CDR3. Germline V gives CDR1 SGHKS, CDR2 YYEKEE (reference sequence). Trimming cost V 0 bases and J 11 bases, with 20 bases left between them. CDR3 loop: CASSLVGGPTAGAFF. The DNA for the CDR3 is TGTGCCAGCAGCTTGGTTGGCGGACCCACCGCCGGGGCTTTCTTT.